This T cell receptor (beta chain) is drawn from a study of response to subunit inactivated influenza vaccine (dated by TCRdb to the late 2010s). For the wider study: Deep quantitative profiling of the T cell receptor repertoire was used in the study to follow responses to a trivalent subunit inactivated influenza vaccine.

Receptor libraries were prepared by RT-PCR. The sequencer was an Illumina HiSeq 2500. In TCRdb, the public reads were trimmed at Q25 with fastp and aligned with MiXCR, with productive beta chains retained. Records with the same CDR3 protein are collapsed into one entry carrying the most frequent genes and DNA. The sample records roughly 290,000 distinct CDR3 sequences, roughly 22% of which are singletons. About a tenth of the sample is taken by the ten largest. The study at large found these results: It was suggested by the authors that each seasonal influenza vaccination may recruit only a limited number of new T cells.

Details on this clonotype: The target of this receptor is not known. Base qualities are missing; no much larger clone stands one base away.

The source was PBMCs from blood, collected about 19 months after vaccination. This TCR was sampled from a man aged 50 to 75 who received an inactivated influenza vaccine. Donor details come from another sample of the same person, matched by shared clones.

This receptor carries the CDR3 CASSLVLKAQYF. The nucleotide sequence reads as follows: TGTGCCAGCAGCTTAGTCCTGAAAGCGCAGTATTTT. The rearrangement combines TRBV7-2 with TRBJ2-3; the D gene remains uncertain. V lost 1 base and J lost 10 bases; the stretch between them is 9 bases long. The CDR1 and CDR2 encoded by the germline V gene are SGHTA and FQGNSA. The CDR3 numbers 12 residues from cysteine through phenylalanine. Only CDR3 DNA is held: 36 bases, read in frame from base 1.